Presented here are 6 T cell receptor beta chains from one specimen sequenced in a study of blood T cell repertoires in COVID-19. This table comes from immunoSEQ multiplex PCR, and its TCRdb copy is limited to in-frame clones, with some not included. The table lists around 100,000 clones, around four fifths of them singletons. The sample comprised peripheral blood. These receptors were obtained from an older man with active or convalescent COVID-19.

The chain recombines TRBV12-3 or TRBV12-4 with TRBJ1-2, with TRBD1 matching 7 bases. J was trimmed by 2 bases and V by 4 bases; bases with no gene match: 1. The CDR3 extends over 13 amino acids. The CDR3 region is CASSYRGNYGYTF. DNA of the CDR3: TGTGCCAGCAGTTACAGGGGAAACTATGGCTACACCTTC.

CDR3 loop: CASAPSGTQYF. The CDR3 DNA follows: TGTGCCAGCGCCCCCAGCGGTACGCAGTATTTT. This chain connects TRBV12-3 or TRBV12-4 to TRBJ2-3; TRBD2 might be the D (5 bases). The CDR3 covers 11 residues. V gave up 8 bases and J gave up 8 bases, with 11 bases separating them.

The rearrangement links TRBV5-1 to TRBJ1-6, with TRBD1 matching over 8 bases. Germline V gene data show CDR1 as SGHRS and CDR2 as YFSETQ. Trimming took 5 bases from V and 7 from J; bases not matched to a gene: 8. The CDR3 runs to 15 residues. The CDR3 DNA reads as TGCGCCAGCAGGTTTGCGACAGGGGTAAATTCACCCCTCCACTTT. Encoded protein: CASRFATGVNSPLHF.

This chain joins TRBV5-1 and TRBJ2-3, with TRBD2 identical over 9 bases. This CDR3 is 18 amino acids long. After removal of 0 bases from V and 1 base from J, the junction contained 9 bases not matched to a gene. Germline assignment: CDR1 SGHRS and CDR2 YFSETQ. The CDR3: CASSLESLAGSRTDTQYF. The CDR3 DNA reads TGCGCCAGCAGCTTGGAAAGTCTAGCGGGGAGCCGCACAGATACGCAGTATTTT.

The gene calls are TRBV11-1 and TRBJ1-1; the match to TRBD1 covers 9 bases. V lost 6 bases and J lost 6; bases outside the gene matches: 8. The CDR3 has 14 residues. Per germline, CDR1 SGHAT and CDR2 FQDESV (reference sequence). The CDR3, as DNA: TGTGCCAGCAGGGAACAGGGGGCGCGGGCTGAAGCTTTCTTT. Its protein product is CASREQGARAEAFF.

The CDR3 DNA sequence: TGTGCCAGCAGTCCGGAAGGGACAGCTGATCAGCCCCAGCATTTT. It is translated as CASSPEGTADQPQHF. V and J are TRBV27 and TRBJ1-5; TRBD1 matches 7 bases. Trimming at V came to 5 bases and at J to 5 bases, leaving 9 bases not matched to a gene. CDR3 size: 15 residues. Looked up from germline, CDR1 is MNHEY and CDR2 is SMNVEV (reference sequence).